Following are 4 T cell receptor beta chains from one sample sequenced in a study of PD-1 blockade in classical Hodgkin lymphoma. Time point of the sample: cycle 4 day 1 (C4D1), after six to seven weeks of nivolumab. Relapses following autologous stem cell transplantation were seen in all patients, with brentuximab vedotin exposure varying. Produced via immunoSEQ multiplex PCR; TCRdb's table is partial and in-frame only. This sample has 7,300 or so clones, with roughly 80% found just once. The sequencing here drew on peripheral blood mononuclear cells (PBMCs), taken before the fourth cycle of nivolumab. These receptors were collected from a human donor with classical Hodgkin lymphoma.

In its sample, this clone was seen a few times. The V call is TRBV9, the J call TRBJ1-2, with a tentative D call TRBD1 (5 bases). The CDR3 runs to 13 residues. Germline lookup yields CDR1 SGDLS and CDR2 YYNGEE. V lost 2 bases, J lost 4 bases, and 9 bases lay in between. The DNA for the CDR3 is TGTGCCAGCAGCGTCAGGGATGGCTATGGCTACACCTTC. It yields the protein CASSVRDGYGYTF. Drawing the rest from reference TRBV9 and TRBJ1-2, the complete variable domain is DSGVTQTPKHLITATGQRVTLRCSPRSGDLSVYWYQQSLDQGLQFLIQYYNGEERAKGNILERFSAQQFPDLHSELNLSSLELGDSALYFCASSVRDGYGYTFGSGTRLTVV.

The CDR3 DNA sequence: TGTGCCAGCAGCCAAGACCGGGGGGCAAGGGATACGCAGTATTTT. Translated: CASSQDRGARDTQYF. The chain has TRBV28 and TRBJ2-3, with D possibly matching TRBD2 (7 bases). This CDR3 comprises 15 residues. Germline V gene sequence: CDR1 MDHEN, CDR2 SYDVKM. Trimming shortened V by 6 bases and J by 6 bases, and 19 bases separated the two germline ends.

The chain has TRBV27 and TRBJ1-1; possible D gene TRBD1, 5 bases. CDR3 size: 15 residues. Trimming removed 4 bases at V and 0 bases at J, with 12 bases between. The germline V gene has CDR1 MNHEY and CDR2 SMNVEV (reference sequence). This CDR3 reads CASSWGTPMNTEAFF. CDR3 DNA: TGTGCCAGCAGTTGGGGGACTCCGATGAACACTGAAGCTTTCTTT.

Only one count was recorded for this clone. This chain uses TRBV19 with TRBJ2-1; D gene ambiguous. CDR3 length equals 14 residues. Germline V gene lookup returns CDR1 LNHDA and CDR2 SQIVND (reference sequence). Trimming stripped 1 base from V and 6 bases from J, with 10 bases between. The CDR3 reads CASSIGRAINEQFF. In DNA form, the CDR3 reads TGTGCCAGTAGTATAGGACGAGCGATCAATGAGCAGTTCTTC.